Listed below are T cell receptor beta chains from one sample, sequenced in a study of blood T cell repertoires in COVID-19. Clones were read by immunoSEQ multiplex PCR, and TCRdb kept only the in-frame ones, dropping some. The sample lists about 220,000 clones, approximately 85% occurring once. The sample was peripheral blood. The receptors originated from a woman in her seventies with COVID-19, enrolled during active disease. Each CDR3 is given with its conserved first and last residue. The D gene is left open where the match is weak. Expanded clones get a size class; other rows say once, few or many, or leave the size out.

size | J | V | D | CDR3 | DNA
once | TRBJ1-1 | TRBV2 | . | CASRFHREGTEAFF | TGTGCCAGCAGATTCCACAGGGAGGGCACTGAAGCTTTCTTT
few | TRBJ1-3 | TRBV6-6 | . | CASSYSGLNSGNTIYF | TGTGCCAGCAGTTACTCCGGACTGAACTCTGGAAACACCATATATTTT
. | TRBJ2-7 | TRBV6-2/TRBV6-3 | . | CASSYRSGTYEQYF | TGTGCCAGCAGTTATCGCTCAGGGACCTACGAGCAGTACTTC
. | TRBJ2-5 | TRBV24-1 | TRBD2 | CATSDLPPSGGRPEYF | TGTGCCACCAGTGATTTGCCCCCTAGCGGGGGGCGCCCGGAGTACTTC
. | TRBJ1-1 | TRBV19 | . | CASSETRTTEAFF | TGTGCCAGTAGCGAAACCAGAACCACTGAAGCTTTCTTT
once | TRBJ1-5 | TRBV7-8 | . | CASSLEQGYSNQPQHF | TGTGCCAGCAGCTTAGAACAGGGTTATAGCAATCAGCCCCAGCATTTT
. | TRBJ2-1 | TRBV5-1 | TRBD2 | CASSLQRGYNEQFF | TGCGCCAGCAGCTTGCAGCGGGGGTACAATGAGCAGTTCTTC
. | TRBJ2-1 | TRBV9 | . | CASSIWRGDNNEQFF | TGTGCCAGCAGCATATGGCGGGGTGATAACAATGAGCAGTTCTTC
. | TRBJ2-5 | TRBV3-1/TRBV3-2 | TRBD1 | CASSQESGTGDETQYF | TGTGCCAGCAGCCAAGAGAGTGGGACAGGGGACGAGACCCAGTACTTC
few | TRBJ1-5 | TRBV7-6 | TRBD1 | CASSQLGRGRDQPQHF | TGTGCCAGCAGCCAGTTGGGCAGGGGGCGAGATCAGCCCCAGCATTTT
. | TRBJ1-2 | TRBV7-2 | . | CASSSTVGSYGYTF | TGTGCCAGCAGCTCGACGGTAGGGAGCTATGGCTACACCTTC
. | TRBJ1-5 | TRBV12-3/TRBV12-4 | . | CASSQLVLPQHF | TGTGCCAGCAGCCAACTTGTTCTACCCCAGCATTTT
once | TRBJ2-2 | TRBV11-3 | . | CASTLRASGELFF | TGTGCCAGCACCCTGAGGGCATCCGGGGAGCTGTTTTTT
. | TRBJ1-2 | TRBV14 | . | CASSLLSAGAGYTF | TGTGCCAGCAGCCTCCTTTCCGCTGGGGCTGGCTACACCTTC
. | TRBJ2-1 | TRBV9 | . | CASSVYGEYNEQFF | TGTGCCAGCAGCGTATACGGAGAGTACAATGAGCAGTTCTTC
few | TRBJ2-5 | TRBV18 | . | CASSPPYQETQYF | TGTGCCAGCTCACCCCCGTACCAAGAGACCCAGTACTTC
. | TRBJ2-2 | TRBV24-1 | . | CASNTGDTGELFF | TGTGCCTCCAATACGGGGGACACCGGGGAGCTGTTTTTT
. | TRBJ1-1 | TRBV15 | . | CATSRSRDTEAFF | TGTGCCACCAGCAGGTCCCGGGACACTGAAGCTTTCTTT
once | TRBJ1-5 | TRBV28 | TRBD1 | CASSFFDRGSNQPQHF | TGTGCCAGCAGTTTCTTTGACAGGGGGAGCAATCAGCCCCAGCATTTT
. | TRBJ1-5 | TRBV15 | TRBD1 | CATSRPGDRTYSNQPQHF | TGTGCCACCAGCAGGCCGGGGGACAGGACTTATAGCAATCAGCCCCAGCATTTT
few | TRBJ1-1 | TRBV2 | . | CASSLRISNTEAFF | TGTGCCAGCTCCCTACGAATTTCGAACACTGAAGCTTTCTTT
once | TRBJ1-1 | TRBV7-2 | . | CASSLAAGEHTEAFF | TGTGCCAGCAGCTTAGCGGCCGGGGAGCACACTGAAGCTTTCTTT
once | TRBJ1-2 | TRBV28 | TRBD1 | CASSLGQGGLYGYTF | TGTGCCAGCAGTTTAGGGCAGGGGGGACTCTATGGCTACACCTTC
. | TRBJ1-1 | TRBV18 | TRBD1 | CASSQGTGSLGTEAFF | TGTGCCAGCTCACAGGGGACAGGGTCCCTGGGCACTGAAGCTTTCTTT
. | TRBJ2-6 | TRBV18 | TRBD1 | CASSPRGLPQSGANVLTF | TGTGCCAGCTCACCCAGGGGGCTTCCCCAATCTGGGGCCAACGTCCTGACTTTC
. | TRBJ1-2 | TRBV9 | TRBD1 | CASSVAGGQGATLNYGYTF | TGTGCCAGCAGCGTAGCAGGGGGACAGGGGGCTACTCTGAACTATGGCTACACCTTC
. | TRBJ1-1 | TRBV6-5 | . | CASSYSNRGAAEAFF | TGTGCCAGCAGTTACTCTAACCGGGGGGCGGCTGAAGCTTTCTTT
. | TRBJ2-5 | TRBV3-1/TRBV3-2 | . | CASSQGRLFQYF | TGTGCCAGCAGCCAAGGGAGGCTTTTCCAGTACTTC
. | TRBJ1-1 | TRBV10-3 | . | CAMGGARDTEAFF | TGTGCCATGGGGGGGGCGCGGGACACTGAAGCTTTCTTT
. | TRBJ1-1 | TRBV30 | . | CAWSVNRDTEAFF | TGTGCCTGGAGTGTAAACAGAGACACTGAAGCTTTCTTT
. | TRBJ1-2 | TRBV9 | TRBD1 | CASSVSGTGNGYTF | TGTGCCAGCAGCGTAAGCGGGACAGGAAATGGCTACACCTTC
. | TRBJ2-5 | TRBV3-1/TRBV3-2 | . | CASSQEVGSFQETQYF | TGTGCCAGCAGCCAAGAAGTCGGGAGTTTTCAAGAGACCCAGTACTTC
. | TRBJ2-1 | TRBV27 | TRBD1 | CASSFRSPRDRDNEQFF | TGTGCCAGCAGTTTTCGGAGCCCCCGGGACAGGGACAATGAGCAGTTCTTC
. | TRBJ1-1 | TRBV10-3 | . | CAISGTLTVNTEAFF | TGTGCCATCAGTGGGACCTTGACAGTGAACACTGAAGCTTTCTTT
. | TRBJ2-2 | TRBV6-5 | . | CASRGTAAGELFF | TGTGCCAGCAGAGGCACAGCGGCCGGGGAGCTGTTTTTT
. | TRBJ2-3 | TRBV9 | TRBD1 | CASSVGILQGAADTQYF | TGTGCCAGCAGCGTAGGGATTTTACAGGGGGCGGCAGATACGCAGTATTTT
. | TRBJ2-2 | TRBV19 | TRBD1 | CASTPRTGTTGELFF | TGTGCCAGTACCCCTAGGACAGGGACCACCGGGGAGCTGTTTTTT
. | TRBJ2-7 | TRBV7-2 | . | CASSLEGAGEQYF | TGTGCCAGCAGCTTAGAGGGAGCGGGCGAGCAGTACTTC
once | TRBJ1-1 | TRBV6-5 | . | CASSYSVRAPEAFF | TGTGCCAGCAGTTACTCGGTAAGAGCCCCTGAAGCTTTCTTT
. | TRBJ1-5 | TRBV6-6 | . | CASSYSGGDQPQHF | TGTGCCAGCAGTTACTCTGGAGGGGACCAGCCCCAGCATTTT
. | TRBJ2-2 | TRBV7-3 | TRBD1 | CASSLMGSGQGSTGELFF | TGTGCCAGCAGCTTAATGGGTTCTGGACAGGGGTCCACCGGGGAGCTGTTTTTT
few | TRBJ2-5 | TRBV5-4 | . | CASSLPGLRLETQYF | TGTGCCAGCAGTCTCCCGGGATTGCGGTTGGAGACCCAGTACTTC
. | TRBJ2-5 | TRBV6-2/TRBV6-3 | TRBD1 | CASSYGQGFQTQYF | TGTGCCAGCAGTTACGGACAGGGGTTTCAGACCCAGTACTTC
. | TRBJ1-1 | TRBV19 | . | CASNYNEGLEAFF | TGTGCCAGTAATTACAATGAGGGCCTTGAAGCTTTCTTT
. | TRBJ1-6 | TRBV27 | . | CASSDFSSSPLHF | TGTGCCAGCAGTGACTTTTCTAGTTCACCCCTCCACTTT
. | TRBJ2-3 | TRBV5-4 | TRBD2 | CASSLGASGRGTQYF | TGTGCCAGCAGCTTGGGGGCTAGCGGGAGGGGTACGCAGTATTTT
. | TRBJ1-4 | TRBV18 | . | CASSLLPPATNEKLFF | TGTGCCAGCTCACTTCTCCCTCCGGCAACTAATGAAAAACTGTTTTTT
. | TRBJ1-1 | TRBV11-2 | . | CASSLSVGNTEAFF | TGTGCCAGCAGCTTATCGGTTGGGAACACTGAAGCTTTCTTT
. | TRBJ1-1 | TRBV2 | TRBD1 | CASVPITGGTEAFF | TGTGCCAGCGTCCCCATAACAGGGGGCACTGAAGCTTTCTTT
. | TRBJ1-2 | TRBV7-2 | . | CASRQTPRVWDYGYTF | TGTGCCAGCAGACAAACCCCCCGGGTTTGGGACTATGGCTACACCTTC
. | TRBJ1-4 | TRBV7-9 | . | CASSLASSGGGEKLFF | TGTGCCAGCAGCTTAGCGTCTTCGGGGGGAGGTGAAAAACTGTTTTTT